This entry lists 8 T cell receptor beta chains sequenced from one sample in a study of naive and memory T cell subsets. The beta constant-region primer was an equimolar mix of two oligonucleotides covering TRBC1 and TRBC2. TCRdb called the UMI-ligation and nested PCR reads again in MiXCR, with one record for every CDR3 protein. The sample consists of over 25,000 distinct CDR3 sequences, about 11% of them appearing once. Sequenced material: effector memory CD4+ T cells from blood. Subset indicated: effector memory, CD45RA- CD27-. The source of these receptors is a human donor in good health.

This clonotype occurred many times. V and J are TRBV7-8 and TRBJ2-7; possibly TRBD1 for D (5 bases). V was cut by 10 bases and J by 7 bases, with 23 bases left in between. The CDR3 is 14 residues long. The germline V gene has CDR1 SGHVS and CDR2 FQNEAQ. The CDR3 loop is CAISAGPGIPEQYF. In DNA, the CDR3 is TGTGCCATTTCGGCAGGGCCTGGGATACCGGAGCAGTACTTC. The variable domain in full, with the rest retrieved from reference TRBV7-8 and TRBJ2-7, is GAGVSQSPRYKVAKRGQDVALRCDPISGHVSLFWYQQALGQGPEFLTYFQNEAQLDKSGLPSDRFFAERPEGSVSTLKIQRTQQEDSAVYLCAISAGPGIPEQYFGPGTRLTVT.

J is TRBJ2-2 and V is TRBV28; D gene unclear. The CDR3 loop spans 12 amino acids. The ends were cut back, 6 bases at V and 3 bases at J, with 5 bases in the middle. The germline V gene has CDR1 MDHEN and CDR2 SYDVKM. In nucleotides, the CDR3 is TGTGCCAGCAGCGAATACACCGGGGAGCTGTTTTTT. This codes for CASSEYTGELFF. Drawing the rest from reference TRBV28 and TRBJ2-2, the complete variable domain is DVKVTQSSRYLVKRTGEKVFLECVQDMDHENMFWYRQDPGLGLRLIYFSYDVKMKEKGDIPEGYSVSREKKERFSLILESASTNQTSMYLCASSEYTGELFFGEGSRLTVL.

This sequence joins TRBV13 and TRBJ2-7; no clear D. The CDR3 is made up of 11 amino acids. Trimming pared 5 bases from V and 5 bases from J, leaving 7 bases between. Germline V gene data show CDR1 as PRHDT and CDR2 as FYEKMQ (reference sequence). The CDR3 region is CASSGRNEQYF. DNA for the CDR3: TGTGCCAGCAGCGGTCGGAACGAGCAGTACTTC.

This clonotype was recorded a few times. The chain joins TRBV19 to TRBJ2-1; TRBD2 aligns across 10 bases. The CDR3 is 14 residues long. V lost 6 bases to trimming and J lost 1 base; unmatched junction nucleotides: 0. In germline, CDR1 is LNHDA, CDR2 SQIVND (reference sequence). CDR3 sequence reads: CASRAGGSYNEQFF. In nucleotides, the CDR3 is TGTGCCAGTAGAGCGGGAGGGTCCTACAATGAGCAGTTCTTC.

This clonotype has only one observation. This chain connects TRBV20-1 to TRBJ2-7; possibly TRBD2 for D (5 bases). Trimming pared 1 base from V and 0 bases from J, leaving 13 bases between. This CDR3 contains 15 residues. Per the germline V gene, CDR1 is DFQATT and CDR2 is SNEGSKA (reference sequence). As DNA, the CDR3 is TGCAGTGCTAGAGCGTTGGCTAGCAGCTCCTACGAGCAGTACTTC. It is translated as CSARALASSSYEQYF.

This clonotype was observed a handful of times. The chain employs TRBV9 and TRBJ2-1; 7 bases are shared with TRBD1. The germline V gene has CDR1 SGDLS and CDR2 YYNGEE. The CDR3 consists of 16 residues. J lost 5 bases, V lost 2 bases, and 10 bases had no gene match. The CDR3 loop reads CASSVGSGTANNEQFF. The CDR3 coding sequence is TGTGCCAGCAGCGTGGGATCCGGGACAGCGAACAATGAGCAGTTCTTC. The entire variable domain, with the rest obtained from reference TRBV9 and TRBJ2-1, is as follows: DSGVTQTPKHLITATGQRVTLRCSPRSGDLSVYWYQQSLDQGLQFLIQYYNGEERAKGNILERFSAQQFPDLHSELNLSSLELGDSALYFCASSVGSGTANNEQFFGPGTRLTVL.

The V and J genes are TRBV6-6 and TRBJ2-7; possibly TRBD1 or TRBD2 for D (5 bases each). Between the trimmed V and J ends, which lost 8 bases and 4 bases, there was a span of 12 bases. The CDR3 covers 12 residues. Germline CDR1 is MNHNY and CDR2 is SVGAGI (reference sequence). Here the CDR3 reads CASEGRNYEQYF. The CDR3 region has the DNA TGTGCCAGCGAGGGACGGAATTACGAGCAGTACTTC.

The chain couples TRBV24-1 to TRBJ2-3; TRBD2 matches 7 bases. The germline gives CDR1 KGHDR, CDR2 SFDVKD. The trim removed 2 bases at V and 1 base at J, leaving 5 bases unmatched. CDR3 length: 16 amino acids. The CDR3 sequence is CATSDSLADRTDTQYF. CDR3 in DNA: TGTGCCACCAGTGATTCTCTAGCGGATCGCACAGATACGCAGTATTTT.